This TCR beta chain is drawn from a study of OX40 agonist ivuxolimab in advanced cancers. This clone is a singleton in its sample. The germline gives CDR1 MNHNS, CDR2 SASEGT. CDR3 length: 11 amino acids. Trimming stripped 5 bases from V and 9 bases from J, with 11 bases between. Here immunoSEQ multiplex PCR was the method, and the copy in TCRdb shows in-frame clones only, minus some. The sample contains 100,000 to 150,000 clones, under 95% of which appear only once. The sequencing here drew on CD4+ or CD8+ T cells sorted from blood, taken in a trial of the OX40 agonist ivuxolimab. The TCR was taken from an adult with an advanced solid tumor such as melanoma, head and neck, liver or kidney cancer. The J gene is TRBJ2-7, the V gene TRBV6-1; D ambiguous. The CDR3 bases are TGTGCCAGCAGTACCCTAGGACGGCAGTACTTC. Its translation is CASSTLGRQYF.